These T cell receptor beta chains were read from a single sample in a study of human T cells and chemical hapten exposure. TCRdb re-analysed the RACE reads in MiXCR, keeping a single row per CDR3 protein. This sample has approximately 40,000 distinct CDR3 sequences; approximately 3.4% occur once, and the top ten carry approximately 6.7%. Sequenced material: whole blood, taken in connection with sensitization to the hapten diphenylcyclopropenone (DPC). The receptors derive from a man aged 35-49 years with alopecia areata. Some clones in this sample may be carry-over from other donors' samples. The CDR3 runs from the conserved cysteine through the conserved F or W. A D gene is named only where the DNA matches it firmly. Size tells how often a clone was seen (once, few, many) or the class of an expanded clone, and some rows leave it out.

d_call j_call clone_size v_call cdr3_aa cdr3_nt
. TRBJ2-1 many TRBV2 CASRWTFEQFF TGTGCCAGCAGATGGACCTTCGAGCAGTTCTTC
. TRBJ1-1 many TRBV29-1 CSVAGGPNTEAFF TGCAGCGTTGCGGGGGGACCGAACACTGAAGCTTTCTTT
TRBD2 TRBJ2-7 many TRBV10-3 CAISAAGDYEQYF TGTGCCATCAGTGCGGCGGGAGACTACGAGCAGTACTTC
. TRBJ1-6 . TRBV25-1 CASSRSSYNSPLHF TGTGCCAGCAGTCGCAGCTCCTATAATTCACCCCTCCACTTT
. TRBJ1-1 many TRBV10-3 CAISESGSAFF TGTGCCATCAGTGAGTCTGGGTCGGCTTTCTTT
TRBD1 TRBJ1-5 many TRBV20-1 CSASIKRTGISNQPQHF TGCAGTGCTAGTATAAAAAGGACAGGGATTAGCAATCAGCCCCAGCATTTT
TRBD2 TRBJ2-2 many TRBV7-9 CASSPGTSGLGELFF TGTGCCAGCAGCCCCGGGACTAGCGGACTCGGGGAGCTGTTTTTT
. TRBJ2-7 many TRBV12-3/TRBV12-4 CASSLMAGTAAYEQYF TGTGCCAGCAGTTTAATGGCGGGAACAGCCGCCTACGAGCAGTACTTC
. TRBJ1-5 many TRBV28 CASRDRGQPQHF TGTGCCAGCAGGGACAGAGGGCAGCCCCAGCATTTT
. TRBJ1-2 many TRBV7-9 CASSLVAVPYGYTF TGTGCCAGCAGCTTAGTGGCAGTCCCCTATGGCTACACCTTC
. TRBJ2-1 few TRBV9 CASSVILSEGYNEQFF TGTGCCAGCAGCGTAATTCTATCCGAGGGGTACAATGAGCAGTTCTTC
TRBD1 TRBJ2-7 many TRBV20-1 CSPKRTGGFYEQYF TGCAGTCCAAAGCGGACAGGGGGATTCTACGAGCAGTACTTC
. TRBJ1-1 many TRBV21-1 CASSNSGPYNTEAFF TGTGCCAGCAGCAATTCCGGCCCGTACAACACTGAAGCTTTCTTT
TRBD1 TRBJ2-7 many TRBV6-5 CASSYSMGQGSYEQYF TGTGCCAGCAGTTACTCGATGGGACAGGGGTCCTACGAGCAGTACTTC
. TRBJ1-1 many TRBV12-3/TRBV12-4 CASSLLGLNTEAFF TGTGCCAGCAGTTTATTGGGGCTGAACACTGAAGCTTTCTTT
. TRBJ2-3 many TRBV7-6 CASSPGLRTDTQYF TGTGCCAGCAGCCCGGGCCTACGCACAGATACGCAGTATTTT
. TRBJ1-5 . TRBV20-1 CSAKDLTPFLNQPQHF TGCAGTGCTAAAGACCTCACCCCTTTTTTAAATCAGCCCCAGCATTTT
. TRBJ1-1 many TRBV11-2 CASSLDIMVETEAFF TGTGCCAGCAGCTTGGATATTATGGTTGAGACTGAAGCTTTCTTT
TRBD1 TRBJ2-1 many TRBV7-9 CASSRGQGAVDEQFF TGTGCCAGCAGCCGGGGACAGGGGGCCGTAGATGAGCAGTTCTTC
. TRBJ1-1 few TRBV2 CASQVEGGNEAFF TGTGCCAGCCAAGTGGAGGGGGGAAATGAAGCTTTCTTT
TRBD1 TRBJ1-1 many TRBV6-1 CASSETQRQGTEAFF TGTGCCAGCAGTGAAACCCAAAGACAGGGAACTGAAGCTTTCTTT
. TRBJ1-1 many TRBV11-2 CASSPGPTEAFF TGTGCCAGCAGCCCTGGCCCAACTGAAGCTTTCTTT
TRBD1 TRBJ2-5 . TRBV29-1 CSAPGTGGAGTQGETQYF TGCAGCGCTCCCGGGACAGGGGGCGCCGGGACCCAAGGGGAGACCCAGTACTTC
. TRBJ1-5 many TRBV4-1 CASSHLGQPGGSNQPQHF TGCGCCAGCAGCCACCTAGGACAGCCGGGAGGTAGCAATCAGCCCCAGCATTTT
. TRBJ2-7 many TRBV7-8 CASSLVAEYEQYF TGTGCCAGCAGCTTAGTGGCCGAGTACGAGCAGTACTTC
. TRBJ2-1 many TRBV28 CASRMAWEQFF TGTGCCAGCAGAATGGCGTGGGAGCAGTTCTTC
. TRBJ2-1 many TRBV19 CASSPLLRSYNEQFF TGTGCCAGTAGTCCACTGTTACGCTCCTACAATGAGCAGTTCTTC
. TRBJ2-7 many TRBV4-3 CASSQWDSPSYEQYF TGCGCCAGCAGCCAGTGGGACTCTCCCTCCTACGAGCAGTACTTC
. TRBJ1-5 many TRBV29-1 CSVGQADQPQHF TGCAGCGTTGGACAGGCTGATCAGCCCCAGCATTTT
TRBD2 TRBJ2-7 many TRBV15 CATSTRVSGITYEQYF TGTGCCACCAGCACCAGAGTTAGCGGGATTACCTACGAGCAGTACTTC
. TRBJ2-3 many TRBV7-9 CASSPLSRRPDTQYF TGTGCCAGCAGCCCCCTCTCTCGCCGACCAGATACGCAGTATTTT
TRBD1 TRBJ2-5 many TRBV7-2 CASSLRQGIGETQYF TGTGCCAGCAGCCTACGACAGGGGATAGGGGAGACCCAGTACTTC
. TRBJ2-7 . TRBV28 CASSSPGTDNSEQYF TGTGCCAGCAGTTCCCCCGGGACTGACAACAGCGAGCAGTACTTC
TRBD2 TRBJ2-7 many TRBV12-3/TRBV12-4 CATSTSGRGEQYF TGTGCCACCTCTACTAGCGGGAGAGGGGAGCAGTACTTC
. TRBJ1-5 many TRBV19 CASSIDGGAVQPQHF TGTGCCAGTAGTATAGACGGGGGAGCGGTTCAGCCCCAGCATTTT
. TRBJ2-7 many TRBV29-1 CSVGGPYEQYF TGCAGCGTTGGAGGTCCCTACGAGCAGTACTTC
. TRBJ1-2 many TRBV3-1 CASSRTTGGYTF TGTGCCAGCAGCCGGACAACTGGGGGCTACACCTTC
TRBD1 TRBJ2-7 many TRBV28 CASPKRTGDSEQYF TGTGCCAGCCCGAAACGGACAGGGGATAGCGAGCAGTACTTC
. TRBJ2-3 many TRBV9 CASSGAYDTQYF TGTGCCAGCAGCGGGGCTTACGATACGCAGTATTTT
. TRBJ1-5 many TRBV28 CASSAGLNQPQHF TGTGCCAGCAGTGCCGGGCTTAATCAGCCCCAGCATTTT